A selection of T cell receptor beta chains follows, all from one sample in a study of OX40 agonist ivuxolimab in advanced cancers. The data were produced by immunoSEQ multiplex PCR, yet TCRdb's version contains in-frame clones alone and is incomplete. The sample consists of about 19,000 clones, roughly 70% of them appearing once. The sample in question was CD4+ or CD8+ T cells sorted from blood, obtained in a trial of the OX40 agonist ivuxolimab. Receptors originate from an adult with an advanced solid tumor such as melanoma, head and neck, liver or kidney cancer. CDR3s include the opening cysteine and the closing phenylalanine or tryptophan. The D gene is left open where the match is weak. Size tells how often a clone was seen (once, few, many) or the class of an expanded clone, and some rows leave it out.

D: NA; J: TRBJ2-1; V: TRBV6-6; size: NA; length: 13; DNA: TGTGCCAGCAGTTGGGGATTCGGGGATGAGCAGTTCTTC; CDR3: CASSWGFGDEQFF
D: NA; J: TRBJ2-6; V: TRBV4-1; size: NA; length: 14; DNA: TGCGCCAGCAGCCTTAACTCTGGGGCCAACGTCCTGACTTTC; CDR3: CASSLNSGANVLTF
D: TRBD2; J: TRBJ2-3; V: TRBV7-9; size: NA; length: 17; DNA: TGTGCCAGCAGCTCACCGACTAGCGGGGGTTCTACAGATACGCAGTATTTT; CDR3: CASSSPTSGGSTDTQYF
D: TRBD2; J: TRBJ2-7; V: TRBV7-9; size: NA; length: 15; DNA: TGTGCCAGCAGCACGGGACTAGCGGGTTCCTACGAGCAGTACTTC; CDR3: CASSTGLAGSYEQYF
D: NA; J: TRBJ2-2; V: TRBV5-5; size: NA; length: 14; DNA: TGTGCCAGCAGCTTGGCGAGAGGCACCGGGGAGCTGTTTTTT; CDR3: CASSLARGTGELFF
D: NA; J: TRBJ1-4; V: TRBV5-4; size: few; length: 15; DNA: TGTGCCAGAAGCTTGGAGCGGTCTTGGCGTGAAAAACTGTTTTTT; CDR3: CARSLERSWREKLFF
D: NA; J: TRBJ1-2; V: TRBV9; size: NA; length: 15; DNA: TGTGCCAGCAGCCCTAACGAGGGGGGGACTTATGGCTACACCTTC; CDR3: CASSPNEGGTYGYTF
D: NA; J: TRBJ2-2; V: TRBV7-9; size: NA; length: 17; DNA: TGTGCCAGCACCCCAGGGACGGGCGGCTTTATGGACGGGGAGCTGTTTTTT; CDR3: CASTPGTGGFMDGELFF
D: TRBD1; J: TRBJ1-2; V: TRBV28; size: NA; length: 21; DNA: TGTGCCAGCAGTTTGAGACGGACCGGGACAGGGGGTATCCAAGCTAACTATGGCTACACCTTC; CDR3: CASSLRRTGTGGIQANYGYTF
D: NA; J: TRBJ2-7; V: TRBV29-1; size: NA; length: 13; DNA: TGCAGCGCTTGGGTGTTAGGGGCCCACGAGCAGTACTTC; CDR3: CSAWVLGAHEQYF
D: TRBD1; J: TRBJ2-2; V: TRBV9; size: NA; length: 14; DNA: TGTGCCAGCGGGACAGGGGGCCTTACCGGGGAGCTGTTTTTT; CDR3: CASGTGGLTGELFF
D: NA; J: TRBJ2-3; V: TRBV10-3; size: once; length: 17; DNA: TGTGCCATCAATCCCAATGCGGCAGAAGTCCCCACAGATACGCAGTATTTT; CDR3: CAINPNAAEVPTDTQYF
D: TRBD1; J: TRBJ1-2; V: TRBV6-5; size: NA; length: 15; DNA: TGTGCCAGCAGTATCAGAAAGGGGGCTGTCTATGGCTACACCTTC; CDR3: CASSIRKGAVYGYTF
D: NA; J: TRBJ2-7; V: TRBV11-3; size: NA; length: 11; DNA: TGTGCCAGCCTGATGGGGGGGCAGCAGTACTTC; CDR3: CASLMGGQQYF
D: TRBD1; J: TRBJ1-2; V: TRBV6-5; size: NA; length: 13; DNA: TGTGCCAGCAGCCACGGACAGGGAAGCGGCTACACCTTC; CDR3: CASSHGQGSGYTF
D: TRBD1; J: TRBJ1-1; V: TRBV28; size: NA; length: 16; DNA: TGTGCCAGCAGTTTGGGGGCCCTGGGACAGGGTAGTGAAGCTTTCTTT; CDR3: CASSLGALGQGSEAFF
D: TRBD1; J: TRBJ2-2; V: TRBV28; size: NA; length: 14; DNA: TGTGCCAGCCTCCCAGGACAGGACAACGGGGAGCTGTTTTTT; CDR3: CASLPGQDNGELFF
D: TRBD1; J: TRBJ2-3; V: TRBV4-1; size: medium-sized; length: 15; DNA: TGCGCCAGCAGCGGAGGACAGGGGGGAGGATATACGCAGTATTTT; CDR3: CASSGGQGGGYTQYF
D: NA; J: TRBJ1-1; V: TRBV2; size: many; length: 12; DNA: TGTGCCAGCAGTGATTATAGCCTTGAAGCTTTCTTT; CDR3: CASSDYSLEAFF
D: NA; J: TRBJ1-4; V: TRBV23-1; size: NA; length: 15; DNA: TGCGCCAGCAGTCAAATAAGAGGCGGTAATGAAAAACTGTTTTTT; CDR3: CASSQIRGGNEKLFF
D: NA; J: TRBJ2-7; V: TRBV11-2; size: NA; length: 14; DNA: TGTGCCAGCAGCTTATCTGGGCGAATCTGGGAGCAGTACTTC; CDR3: CASSLSGRIWEQYF
D: TRBD1; J: TRBJ1-1; V: TRBV7-9; size: few; length: 16; DNA: TGTGCCAGCAGCTTCGGGGGACAGGGGGTGAACACTGAAGCTTTCTTT; CDR3: CASSFGGQGVNTEAFF